This TCR beta chain is from a study of shared clonotypes between healthy human individuals (TCRdb year 2020). A note on the overall study: The cohort comprised a couple of women and a few men aged 18 to 49 years. For each donor, CD4 naive and CD4 memory were each run on three plates, CD8 naive on two plates, and CD8 memory on one plate. Blood TCR repertoires of roughly five healthy adults were deeply sequenced to estimate repertoire size and the extent of clonotype sharing between individuals. Libraries were prepared and TCR repertoires were sequenced by different laboratories using diverse techniques, in order to increase sequencing depth and limit assay-specific biases. Per donor, leukapheresis produced somewhere between about 0.85 and 8.9 billion PBMCs.

CD8 naive samples were CD45RO-negative cells positively selected for CCR7, giving a CD45RA+CCR7+ population that excluded TemRA cells. Donors were healthy HIV-negative adults with no recently reported acute infections or vaccinations. Every donor was a Caucasian adult living in Nashville, Tennessee, USA. After blood collection by leukapheresis, PBMCs were isolated using Ficoll-Histopaque density gradient centrifugation and then cryopreserved in the vapor phase of liquid nitrogen. Analytical flow cytometry was used to check the purity and quantity of every magnetically sorted T cell population. Genomic DNA was isolated from every sorted fraction and measured by UV absorbance on a Nanodrop 2000c. Using the deep immunoSEQ assay, TCR CDR3 regions were amplified from genomic DNA by multiplex PCR. For each cell subset, the extracted genomic DNA was distributed evenly across all wells of several immunoSEQ 96-well plates, and each plate served as one replicate. For sorted subsets, about 200 ng genomic DNA, equal to tens of thousands of T cell genomes, was loaded into each replicate PCR. Purified libraries were quantified with a Qubit 3.0 fluorometer, sized on a Bioanalyzer 2100, and re-quantified with the KAPA Library Quantification kit. Every immunoSEQ 96-well plate was sequenced on a dedicated single-read 150-cycle Illumina NextSeq 550 flow cell. From the authors' description of their analysis: The immunoSEQ output contained only junctional sequences without quality scores, so filtering could not match that applied to full-length reads. To assign V/J genes and CDR3, sequences were annotated using PyIR, a Python wrapper for IgBLAST v1.9, with IMGT germline references. Reads with weak V/J assignments (E-value above 1e-6), missing CDR3, stop codons, out-of-frame junctions, or ambiguous translated residues were removed. A V3J clonotype was defined by an identical inferred V gene, J gene, and CDR3 amino acid sequence. Percentage overlap between repertoires was calculated by dividing the number of shared unique clonotypes by the size of the smaller repertoire. Repertoire richness was assessed with RTK rarefaction, the Chao1 estimator, and Recon v2.1 estimates of unobserved clonotypes. Generation probabilities for all TCRbeta clonotypes obtained by the gDNA method from several donors were computed using OLGA. TCRdb retrieved this table from immuneACCESS and kept in-frame rearrangements only. Not all clones are present; in checked studies, unresolved V genes account for under half, and no reason is known for the remainder. From that table come the V and J calls and clone size; the DNA was used to work out D and trimming. The table for this sample lists roughly 590,000 clones; 95% to 96% of them were counted only once. The ten most abundant clones make up 0.11% of the sample.

V is shortened by 3 bases, J by 3 bases, and the region joining them spans 9 bases. The germline V gene supplies CDR1 MDHEN and CDR2 SYDVKM. The CDR3 contains 14 residues, cysteine and phenylalanine counted. Only the CDR3 DNA is retained, 42 bases long and in frame from the first base. In regard to this clone: The target of this receptor is not known. No base quality information exists; no much larger clone differs at one position.

Points the paper makes about the study in general: Naive subsets generally had larger estimated clonotype richness than memory subsets did. Because the study included only a small number of donors, the genetic and exposure-history diversity represented was limited. Based on pairwise subsampling, the degree of clonotype sharing among donors was expected to be affected by sequencing depth. Across several donors, about 5.2% of naive CD4, approximately 3.6% of naive CD8, roughly 2.3% of memory CD4, and 0.4% of memory CD8 clonotypes were shared. Compared with non-shared clonotypes, clonotypes shared by all four sorted-subset donors had higher generation probabilities. Rarefaction of sorted-subset datasets indicated incomplete sequencing despite the large sequencing depth. Only blood was sampled, and tissue TCR repertoires likely differ from those in blood.

This clonotype originated in a woman aged 30 to 39 in good health. The sample consisted of naive CD8+ T cells sorted from blood. What the cell subset or site label conveys for this sample: CD45RA+CCR7+. The sequence is built from TRBV28 and TRBJ1-5, with the D gene call left open. The sequence in DNA is TGTGCCAGCAGTTTTACATTTCTCAATCAGCCCCAGCATTTT. This gives the protein CASSFTFLNQPQHF.